The 8 T cell receptor beta chains below all came from one sample that was sequenced in a study of cytomegalovirus exposure and HLA in healthy donors. The PCR employed 60 Vbeta primers together with 13 Jbeta primers. The assay was immunoSEQ multiplex PCR, and TCRdb's table has in-frame clones only and misses some. Among 200,000 or so clones listed, under 90% were seen once. Source material: PBMCs. Receptor source: a boy aged 2 to 10 in good health and CMV-seronegative.

The V call is TRBV6-1, the J call TRBJ2-1; 7 nucleotides match TRBD1. The J segment lost 5 bases and the V segment lost 0 bases, leaving 4 bases of the junction unmatched. The CDR3 sequence is 15 residues long. CDR1 and CDR2 (germline): MNHNS, SASEGT. The CDR3 coding sequence is TGTGCCAGCAGTGAAGCGGGACAGTCCCACAATGAGCAGTTCTTC. As protein: CASSEAGQSHNEQFF.

This clone was counted once. The chain links TRBV5-4 to TRBJ2-5, with 10 bases matching TRBD2. The CDR3 covers 15 residues. The V gene's germline CDR1 is SGHNT and CDR2 YYREEE (reference sequence). The J segment lost 5 bases and the V segment lost 4 bases, leaving 8 bases of the junction unmatched. The CDR3 coding sequence is TGTGCCAGCAGCCTGAGCGGGGGGGCCTCTGAGACCCAGTACTTC. Translating it yields CASSLSGGASETQYF.

The table lists this clone with a count of one. The chain uses TRBV6-1 and TRBJ1-2; perhaps TRBD1 as D (5 bases). Germline assignment: CDR1 MNHNS and CDR2 SASEGT. This CDR3 contains 12 residues. Between the trimmed V and J ends, which lost 6 bases and 3 bases, there was a span of 8 bases. CDR3 sequence: CASSDSYYGYTF. In DNA, the CDR3 is TGTGCCAGCAGCGACAGTTACTATGGCTACACCTTC.

V is TRBV25-1 and J is TRBJ1-1, with D uncertain. The CDR3 is made up of 12 amino acids. Germline V lookup: CDR1 MGHDK, CDR2 SYGVNS. With 7 bases removed from V and 4 bases from J, the gap between germline ends came to 10 bases. CDR3 sequence reads: CASISRGTEAFF. For the CDR3, the DNA is TGTGCCAGCATCAGTAGAGGCACTGAAGCTTTCTTT.

This chain links TRBV4-2 with TRBJ2-1; the D is unclear. The CDR3 sequence is 17 residues long. V was pared by 1 base and J by 4 bases, with 17 bases between. CDR1 and CDR2 from the germline V gene are LGHNA and YNFKEQ. In DNA form, the CDR3 reads TGTGCCAGCAGCCAAGGGAACTACCCAAACCTTTACAATGAGCAGTTCTTC. Translating it yields CASSQGNYPNLYNEQFF.

The V and J genes are TRBV27 and TRBJ1-6; TRBD1 agrees at 8 bases. V lost 6 bases to trimming and J lost 7 bases; unmatched junction nucleotides: 11. Germline-derived CDR1 and CDR2 are MNHEY and SMNVEV (reference sequence). The CDR3 spans 16 residues. The DNA for the CDR3 is TGTGCCAGCAGCCCCCCCGGCAGGGGGCTGAATTCACCCCTCCACTTT. Its translation: CASSPPGRGLNSPLHF.

The chain recombines TRBV2 with TRBJ2-2; the match to TRBD1 covers 10 bases. V dropped 8 bases and J dropped 4; count of bases not matched to a gene: 1. The length of the CDR3 is 13 residues. From germline, CDR1 is SNHLY and CDR2 FYNNEI. In DNA form, the CDR3 reads TGTGCCAGCGGGGACAGGGGCACCGGGGAGCTGTTTTTT. Protein sequence: CASGDRGTGELFF.

The chain employs TRBV2 and TRBJ1-2; the D is unclear. CDR3 size: 11 residues. Trimming shortened V by 6 bases and J by 13 bases, and 15 bases separated the two germline ends. Germline V CDR1 and CDR2: SNHLY, FYNNEI. CDR3 DNA sequence: TGTGCCAGCAGCCCTTCGGTGGGGAGCACCTTC. Protein product: CASSPSVGSTF.